The T cell receptor beta chain described here comes from a study of CD8 T cells in Susac syndrome. RNA in amounts of roughly 0.5 to 1 ug was reverse transcribed with random hexamers. From the immunoSEQ multiplex PCR reads, TCRdb called clonotypes with MiXCR, one entry per CDR3 protein. The table includes 190,000 or so distinct CDR3 sequences, 85% to 95% detected once. Trimming removed 5 bases from V and 9 bases from J, with 21 bases in between. Per germline, CDR1 SGDLS and CDR2 YYNGEE. CDR3 length: 15 residues. The TCR was taken from a human donor with multiple sclerosis. J is TRBJ2-4 and V is TRBV9; the D gene is possibly TRBD2 (5 bases). The sample was CD4+ T cells from PBMCs. The CDR3 region is CASSRPGSRRTIQYF. The CDR3 bases are TGTGCCAGCAGTCGCCCGGGGAGCCGGAGGACCATTCAGTACTTC. Combining the CDR3 with reference TRBV9 and TRBJ2-4 gives the whole variable domain DSGVTQTPKHLITATGQRVTLRCSPRSGDLSVYWYQQSLDQGLQFLIQYYNGEERAKGNILERFSAQQFPDLHSELNLSSLELGDSALYFCASSRPGSRRTIQYFGAGTRLSVL.